The clone carrying this T cell receptor (beta chain) was detected ten times or more. The antigen is not known. The sample comes from a study of response to subunit inactivated influenza vaccine. Whole-study results and caveats: Seasonal influenza vaccination, on each occasion, was suggested by the authors to recruit few new T cells.

TCRdb analysed the RT-PCR reads with MiXCR anew, one entry per CDR3 protein. Here the sample spans approximately 500,000 distinct CDR3 sequences, 10% to 15% being singletons. Sequencing used PBMCs from blood, obtained roughly 48 days after vaccination. The sequence was obtained from a man aged 45-65 years who received an inactivated influenza vaccine.

CDR3 protein: CASSLPGTANPEAFF. As DNA, the CDR3 is TGTGCCAGCAGTCTGCCCGGGACCGCCAACCCGGAAGCTTTCTTT. The rearrangement joins TRBV12-3 or TRBV12-4 to TRBJ1-1; D might be TRBD1 (5 bases). The V end lost 5 bases, the J end lost 8 bases, and 21 bases lay between the germline ends. The CDR3 spans 15 residues.